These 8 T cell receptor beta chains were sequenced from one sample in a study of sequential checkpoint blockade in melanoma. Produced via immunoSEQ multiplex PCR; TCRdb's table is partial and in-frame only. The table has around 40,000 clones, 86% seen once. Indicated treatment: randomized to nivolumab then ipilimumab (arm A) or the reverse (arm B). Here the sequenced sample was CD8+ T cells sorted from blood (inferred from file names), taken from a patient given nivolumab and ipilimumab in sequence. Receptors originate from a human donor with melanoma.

The CDR3 nucleotides are TGTGCCAGCAGCCAGGGACTGCTGGATACGCAGTATTTT. This encodes CASSQGLLDTQYF. This chain connects TRBV7-9 to TRBJ2-3; perhaps TRBD2 as D (6 bases). V lost 5 bases and J 6 bases, leaving 12 bases between the germline ends. Germline CDR1 and CDR2: SEHNR and FQNEAQ (reference sequence). There are 13 residues in the CDR3.

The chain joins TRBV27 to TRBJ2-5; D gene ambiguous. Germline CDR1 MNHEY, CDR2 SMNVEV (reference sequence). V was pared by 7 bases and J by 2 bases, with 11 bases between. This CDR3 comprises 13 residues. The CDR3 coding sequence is TGTGCCAGCACCACGAACCTACAAGAGACCCAGTACTTC. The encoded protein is CASTTNLQETQYF.

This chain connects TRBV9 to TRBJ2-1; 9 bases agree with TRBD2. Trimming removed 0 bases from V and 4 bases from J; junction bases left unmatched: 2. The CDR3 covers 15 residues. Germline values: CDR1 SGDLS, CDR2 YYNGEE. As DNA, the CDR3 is TGTGCCAGCAGCGTAGCTAGCGGGAATTACAATGAGCAGTTCTTC. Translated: CASSVASGNYNEQFF. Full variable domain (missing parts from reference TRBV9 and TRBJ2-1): DSGVTQTPKHLITATGQRVTLRCSPRSGDLSVYWYQQSLDQGLQFLIQYYNGEERAKGNILERFSAQQFPDLHSELNLSSLELGDSALYFCASSVASGNYNEQFFGPGTRLTVL.

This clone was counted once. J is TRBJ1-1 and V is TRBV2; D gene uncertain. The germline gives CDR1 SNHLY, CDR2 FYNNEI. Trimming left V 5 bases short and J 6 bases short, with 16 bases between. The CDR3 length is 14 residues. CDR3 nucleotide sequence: TGTGCCAGCAGTTCCGTCCAAAACCAGGCTGAAGCTTTCTTT. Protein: CASSSVQNQAEAFF.

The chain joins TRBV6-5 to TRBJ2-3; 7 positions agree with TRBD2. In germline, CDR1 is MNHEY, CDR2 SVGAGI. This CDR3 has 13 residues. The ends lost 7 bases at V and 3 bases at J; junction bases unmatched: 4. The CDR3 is CASIGGRTDTQYF. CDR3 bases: TGTGCCAGCATCGGCGGGAGAACAGATACGCAGTATTTT.

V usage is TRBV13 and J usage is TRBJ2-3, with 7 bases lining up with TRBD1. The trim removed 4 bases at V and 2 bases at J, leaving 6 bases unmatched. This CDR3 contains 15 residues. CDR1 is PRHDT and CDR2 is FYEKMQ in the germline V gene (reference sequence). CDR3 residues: CASSSDRADTDTQYF. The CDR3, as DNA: TGTGCCAGCAGCTCAGACAGGGCGGACACAGATACGCAGTATTTT.

The CDR3 reads CASSWGGAPNEQFF. CDR3 DNA sequence: TGTGCCAGCAGTTGGGGGGGCGCTCCCAATGAGCAGTTCTTC. The chain has TRBV2 and TRBJ2-1; a possible D gene is TRBD2 (7 bases). This CDR3 comprises 14 residues. From germline, CDR1 is SNHLY and CDR2 FYNNEI. Trimming stripped 5 bases from V and 6 bases from J, with 14 bases between. The full variable domain, with the rest looked up from reference TRBV2 and TRBJ2-1, is EPEVTQTPSHQVTQMGQEVILRCVPISNHLYFYWYRQILGQKVEFLVSFYNNEISEKSEIFDDQFSVERPDGSNFTLKIRSTKLEDSAMYFCASSWGGAPNEQFFGPGTRLTVL.

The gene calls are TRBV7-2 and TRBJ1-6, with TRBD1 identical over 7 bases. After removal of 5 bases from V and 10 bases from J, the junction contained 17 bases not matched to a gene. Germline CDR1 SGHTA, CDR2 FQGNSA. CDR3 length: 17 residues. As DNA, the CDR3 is TGTGCCAGCAGCACCCGCCCAGACCCTTTCAGGGGGTCACCCCTCCACTTT. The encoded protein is CASSTRPDPFRGSPLHF.